The 10 T cell receptor beta chains below were found in one sample sequenced in a study of T cells in Graves' hyperthyroidism and ophthalmopathy. Amplification of TCR beta CDR3 regions was performed using RNA transcripts as template. The TCR CDR3 first-round RT-PCR relied on the HTBI primer set. A single record per CDR3 protein comes from TCRdb applying MiXCR to the multiplex PCR reads. The data contain fewer than 600,000 distinct CDR3 sequences, around 15% of them singletons. The sample was blood. The receptors come from a woman in her forties with Graves' hyperthyroidism.

This chain links TRBV24-1 with TRBJ2-7; D assignment may be TRBD1 or TRBD2 (5 bases each). The CDR3 loop spans 14 amino acids. Per the germline V gene, CDR1 is KGHDR and CDR2 is SFDVKD. V lost 7 bases, J lost 2 bases, and 14 bases lay in between. The CDR3: CATSTSGTTYEQYF. The CDR3 nucleotides are TGTGCCACCAGCACCTCGGGGACGACCTACGAGCAGTACTTC.

This sequence joins TRBV19 and TRBJ2-1; 9 bases agree with TRBD2. CDR3 length: 16 residues. With V trimmed by 4 bases and J by 7 bases, 11 bases remained unmatched. The germline V gene has CDR1 LNHDA and CDR2 SQIVND (reference sequence). CDR3 nucleotides: TGTGCCAGTAGTACCCCTGGTAGCGGGAGTGTAAATGAGCAGTTCTTC. Translated: CASSTPGSGSVNEQFF.

This clonotype was observed a handful of times. This chain links TRBV6-2 or TRBV6-3 with TRBJ2-1; D tentatively fits TRBD1 or TRBD2 (5 bases each). The CDR3 totals 14 residues. Germline V gene lookup returns CDR1 MNHEY and CDR2 SVGEGT. Trimming cost V 6 bases and J 10 bases, with 19 bases left between them. Here the CDR3 DNA reads TGTGCCAGCAGCAGTGGGGGACCGCCCCCAGAGCAGTTCTTC. Translation gives CASSSGGPPPEQFF.

This clonotype was seen ten or more times. The V and J genes are TRBV12-3 or TRBV12-4 and TRBJ1-1, with TRBD1 matching over 9 bases. J gave up 5 bases and V 7 bases, and 8 bases lay outside the gene matches. The CDR3 is made up of 14 amino acids. The CDR3 region is CASKRADRGTEAFF. The CDR3 DNA follows: TGTGCCAGCAAAAGGGCTGACAGGGGGACTGAAGCTTTCTTT.

The rearrangement joins TRBV12-3 or TRBV12-4 to TRBJ2-4, with 8 positions matching TRBD2. Trimming removed 7 bases from V and 8 bases from J; junction bases left unmatched: 4. The CDR3 has 12 residues. CDR3 amino acids: CASIGGGDIQYF. The CDR3 region has the DNA TGTGCCAGCATCGGGGGGGGGGACATTCAGTACTTC.

This clonotype was seen at least ten times. This chain uses TRBV7-2 with TRBJ1-1; no firm D call. CDR3 length equals 11 residues. V dropped 2 bases and J dropped 6 bases, with 4 bases sitting between them. Germline V gene sequence: CDR1 SGHTA, CDR2 FQGNSA. The CDR3 reads CASSLLAEAFF. As DNA, the CDR3 is TGTGCCAGCAGCTTACTGGCTGAAGCTTTCTTT.

Details on this clonotype: Since a much larger clone is just one base distant, this may be a read error. The chain has TRBV6-9 and TRBJ2-1; 8 bases map to TRBD2. J lost 4 bases, V lost 3 bases, and 11 bases had no gene match. This CDR3 spans 17 amino acids. CDR1 MNHGY and CDR2 SVAAGI come from the germline V gene. The CDR3 here is CASSYLVSGKKYNEQFF. CDR3 bases: TGTGCCAGCAGTTACTTGGTTAGCGGGAAAAAATACAATGAGCAGTTCTTC.

This clonotype was observed many times. This chain connects TRBV30 to TRBJ1-1; D is perhaps TRBD1 (5 bases). Germline V gene sequence: CDR1 GTSNPN, CDR2 SVGIG (reference sequence). The CDR3 runs to 14 residues. Trimming removed 7 bases from V and 0 bases from J, with 15 bases in between. In DNA, the CDR3 is TGTGCCTTCATAATGACAGAAATGAACACTGAAGCTTTCTTT. Encoded protein: CAFIMTEMNTEAFF.

This clonotype was recorded a few times. The chain carries TRBV6-2 or TRBV6-3 and TRBJ2-3; no clear D. CDR1 is MNHEY, CDR2 SVGEGT, per germline. With 5 bases removed from V and 6 bases from J, the gap between germline ends came to 21 bases. This CDR3 has 16 residues. Written as DNA, the CDR3 is TGTGCCAGCAGTCCCCATCTGAACCCGGAGATGGATACGCAGTATTTT. Its translation is CASSPHLNPEMDTQYF.

This clonotype has a count of ten or more. V gene TRBV28 combines with J gene TRBJ2-7; D is perhaps TRBD2 (5 bases). CDR3 length: 13 residues. Germline-derived CDR1 and CDR2 are MDHEN and SYDVKM. The ends were cut back, 3 bases at V and 9 bases at J, with 15 bases in the middle. CDR3 nucleotides: TGTGCCAGCAGTTTGATGAGGGTGGTTGGGCAGTACTTC. Translation gives CASSLMRVVGQYF. Together with reference TRBV28 and TRBJ2-7, the CDR3 gives the full variable domain: DVKVTQSSRYLVKRTGEKVFLECVQDMDHENMFWYRQDPGLGLRLIYFSYDVKMKEKGDIPEGYSVSREKKERFSLILESASTNQTSMYLCASSLMRVVGQYFGPGTRLTVT.